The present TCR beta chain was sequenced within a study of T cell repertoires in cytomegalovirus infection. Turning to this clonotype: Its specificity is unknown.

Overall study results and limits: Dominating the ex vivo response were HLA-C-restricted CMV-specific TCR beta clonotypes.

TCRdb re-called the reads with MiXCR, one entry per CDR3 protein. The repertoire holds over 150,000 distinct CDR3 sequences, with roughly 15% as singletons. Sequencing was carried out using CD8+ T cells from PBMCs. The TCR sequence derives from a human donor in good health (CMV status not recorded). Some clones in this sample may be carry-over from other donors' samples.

The CDR3 region is CSARDRQGLRYEQYF. The CDR3 DNA reads TGCAGTGCTAGAGATCGGCAGGGGCTGAGGTACGAGCAGTACTTC. This rearrangement joins TRBV20-1 to TRBJ2-7, with D possibly being TRBD1 (6 bases). This CDR3 contains 15 residues. Germline V gene lookup returns CDR1 DFQATT and CDR2 SNEGSKA (reference sequence). Deletions cut 0 bases from V and 4 bases from J, with 16 bases between.